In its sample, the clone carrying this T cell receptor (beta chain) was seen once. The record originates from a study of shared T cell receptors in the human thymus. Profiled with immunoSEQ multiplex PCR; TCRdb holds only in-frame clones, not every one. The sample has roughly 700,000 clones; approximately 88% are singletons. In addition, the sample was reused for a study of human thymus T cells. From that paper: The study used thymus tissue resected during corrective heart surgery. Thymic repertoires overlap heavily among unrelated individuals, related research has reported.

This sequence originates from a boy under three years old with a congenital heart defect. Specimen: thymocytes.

CDR3 DNA: TGTGCCAGCAGTGTCGGGAGCCAAGGGGTCACTGAAGCTTTCTTT. This gives the protein CASSVGSQGVTEAFF. This chain uses TRBV2 with TRBJ1-1, with D perhaps matching TRBD1 (5 bases). Trimming shortened V by 4 bases and J by 4 bases, and 16 bases separated the two germline ends. CDR1 and CDR2 (germline): SNHLY, FYNNEI. The CDR3 is made up of 15 amino acids.